The 12 T cell receptor beta chains below all came from one sample that was sequenced in a study of lymphopenia after photon versus proton radiotherapy. Sequenced by immunoSEQ multiplex PCR; TCRdb stores in-frame clones only, minus some. Of 89,000 or so clones listed, 80% to 90% are singletons. The input for sequencing was peripheral blood, taken from a patient treated with proton-based radiotherapy. The receptors originated from a man between 60 and 75 years old with pancreatic cancer.

The gene calls are TRBV7-9 and TRBJ2-1, with 7 nucleotides matching TRBD2. The V gene end was trimmed by 5 bases and the J gene end by 4 bases; junction bases not matched to a gene: 8. The CDR3 extends over 15 amino acids. Germline assignment: CDR1 SEHNR and CDR2 FQNEAQ (reference sequence). The DNA of the CDR3 is TGTGCCAGCAGCATCAGCGGGAAGGGGTACAATGAGCAGTTCTTC. Translating gives CASSISGKGYNEQFF.

This chain connects TRBV4-2 to TRBJ1-3; D not certain. Germline-derived CDR1 and CDR2 are LGHNA and YNFKEQ. This CDR3 has 13 amino acids. V was shortened by 5 bases and J by 4 bases, with 9 bases between the two germline ends. The DNA of the CDR3 is TGTGCCAGCAGCTCACGACTGGGAAACACCATATATTTT. It codes for CASSSRLGNTIYF.

The CDR3 region is CASSTGGRLQGYTF. The CDR3 DNA follows: TGTGCCAGCAGCACAGGGGGGCGGCTTCAAGGCTACACCTTC. The rearrangement links TRBV27 to TRBJ1-2, with TRBD1 identical over 8 bases. CDR3 size: 14 residues. Trimming at V came to 6 bases and at J to 8 bases, leaving 11 bases not matched to a gene. Looked up from germline, CDR1 is MNHEY and CDR2 is SMNVEV (reference sequence).

The chain uses TRBV29-1 and TRBJ2-7; D perhaps matches TRBD1 (5 bases). V was clipped by 6 bases and J by 2 bases, with 11 bases between them. Germline V lookup: CDR1 SQVTM, CDR2 ANQGSEA. This CDR3 is 12 amino acids long. The CDR3 here is CSVGAVTYEQYF. The CDR3 bases are TGCAGCGTAGGGGCCGTCACCTACGAGCAGTACTTC.

The chain joins TRBV4-2 to TRBJ2-3; TRBD2 agrees at 8 bases. This CDR3 spans 18 amino acids. The germline CDR1 and CDR2 sequences are LGHNA and YNFKEQ. The trim removed 3 bases at V and 4 bases at J, leaving 15 bases unmatched. The CDR3 spells CASSQGTSGLFPADTQYF. The CDR3 nucleotides are TGTGCCAGCAGCCAGGGCACTAGCGGTCTGTTCCCGGCAGATACGCAGTATTTT.

V gene TRBV15 combines with J gene TRBJ2-3, with D possibly TRBD2 on 6 matching bases. V was pared by 5 bases and J by 2 bases, with 14 bases between. CDR3 size: 15 residues. From germline, CDR1 is LNHNV and CDR2 YYDKDF (reference sequence). The CDR3 reads CATSLANIITDTQYF. Here the CDR3 DNA reads TGTGCCACCAGCCTAGCGAATATCATCACAGATACGCAGTATTTT.

The chain carries TRBV6-5 and TRBJ2-7; D is undetermined. This CDR3 spans 15 amino acids. Germline V gene lookup returns CDR1 MNHEY and CDR2 SVGAGI. Trimming removed 1 base from V and 5 bases from J, with 15 bases in between. In nucleotides, the CDR3 is TGTGCCAGCAGTTACTTAAGCGAGACCCCTCACGAGCAGTACTTC. This codes for CASSYLSETPHEQYF.

V usage is TRBV7-9 and J usage is TRBJ1-2; no firm D call. Germline CDR1 SEHNR, CDR2 FQNEAQ (reference sequence). This CDR3 has 15 residues. The V and J ends lost 1 base and 4 bases respectively, with 13 bases between them. The CDR3 sequence is CASSLGSEGGYGYTF. CDR3 in DNA: TGTGCCAGCAGCTTAGGGTCAGAAGGCGGCTATGGCTACACCTTC. The full variable domain, rest sourced from reference TRBV7-9 and TRBJ1-2, is DTGVSQNPRHKITKRGQNVTFRCDPISEHNRLYWYRQTLGQGPEFLTYFQNEAQLEKSRLLSDRFSAERPKGSFSTLEIQRTEQGDSAMYLCASSLGSEGGYGYTFGSGTRLTVV.

The V call is TRBV19, the J call TRBJ2-5; 7 bases map to TRBD1. Trimming cost V 4 bases and J 5 bases; bases outside gene matches: 4. Germline values: CDR1 LNHDA, CDR2 SQIVND (reference sequence). This CDR3 spans 13 amino acids. The CDR3 reads CASSNDRVETQYF. CDR3 nucleotide sequence: TGTGCCAGTAGTAACGACAGGGTGGAGACCCAGTACTTC.

The chain recombines TRBV6-5 with TRBJ2-2, with TRBD1 as a possible D gene (5 bases). CDR3 length: 12 residues. The germline V gene has CDR1 MNHEY and CDR2 SVGAGI. Trimming removed 10 bases from V and 6 bases from J, with 12 bases in between. CDR3 sequence (DNA): TGTGCCATAAGACAGCCACCCGGGGAGCTGTTTTTT. Translating it yields CAIRQPPGELFF.

The chain uses TRBV7-9 and TRBJ2-5; 7 bases line up with TRBD2. The CDR3 is 15 amino acids. V was pared by 5 bases and J by 2 bases, with 8 bases of the junction left unmatched. Per germline, CDR1 SEHNR and CDR2 FQNEAQ (reference sequence). The chain's CDR3 is CASSVMSSGQETQYF. For the CDR3, the DNA is TGTGCCAGCAGCGTCATGTCTAGCGGACAAGAGACCCAGTACTTC.

This chain uses TRBV6-6 with TRBJ2-5, with no clear D. Germline-derived CDR1 and CDR2 are MNHNY and SVGAGI (reference sequence). This CDR3 contains 13 residues. Trimming stripped 4 bases from V and 4 bases from J, with 10 bases between. Written as DNA, the CDR3 is TGTGCCAGCAGTTTAAGGAGAGGAGAGACCCAGTACTTC. Protein: CASSLRRGETQYF.